The subject of this entry is one TCR beta chain. The antigen is not known. Germline V gives CDR1 SGHVS, CDR2 FNYEAQ. Trimming removed 4 bases at V and 2 bases at J, with 12 bases between. The CDR3 runs to 15 residues. Assay used: immunoSEQ multiplex PCR; TCRdb lists only in-frame clones, some missing. The sample comprises roughly 350,000 clones, 80% to 90% of which are singletons, and about 3% rests with the top ten. The data were obtained in a study of Ad26.COV2.S vaccination and SARS-CoV-2 variants. Study results and limitations: TCR breadth and depth estimates may have understated total T cell responses. Across vaccine and placebo recipients, the breadth of non-spike TCRs was similar.

Treatment noted: approximately 18 received Ad26.COV2.S at low or high dose, single or two shots; about five received placebo; per-sample allocation not given. Day 63 after the first vaccine or placebo injection was the time point for sampling. Based in Boston, the donor was an adult of 18-55 years. An Ad26 vector expressing Wuhan-strain SARS-CoV-2 spike constituted the vaccine. The chain is built from TRBV7-6 and TRBJ1-3; the D is unclear. Source: peripheral blood, taken in a trial of Ad26.COV2.S vaccine versus placebo. The TCR was taken from a person between 18 and 65 years old who received the Ad26.COV2.S COVID-19 vaccine or a placebo. CDR3 in DNA: TGTGCCAGCAGCTCCGGGTGGTCCGCTGGAAACACCATATATTTT. Its translation is CASSSGWSAGNTIYF.